These 17 T cell receptor beta chains were all obtained from the same sample, sequenced in a study of CD8 T cells in Susac syndrome. Random-hexamer reverse transcription was applied to roughly 0.5 to 1 ug RNA. TCRdb recomputed calls from the immunoSEQ multiplex PCR reads with MiXCR, one row per CDR3 protein. This table has fewer than 300,000 distinct CDR3 sequences, roughly 84% appearing once. What was sequenced was CD8+ T cells from PBMCs. These receptors all come from a human donor with multiple sclerosis.

The V gene is TRBV5-1, the J gene TRBJ2-1; no clear D gene. This CDR3 comprises 16 residues. V lost 1 base and J lost 0, with 11 bases in between. Germline lookup yields CDR1 SGHRS and CDR2 YFSETQ. The chain's CDR3 is CASSLFLLYSYNEQFF. CDR3 bases: TGCGCCAGCAGCTTGTTCCTTCTTTACTCCTACAATGAGCAGTTCTTC.

The rearrangement joins TRBV7-9 to TRBJ2-3; D unclear. The CDR3 is 16 residues long. The V gene's germline CDR1 is SEHNR and CDR2 FQNEAQ (reference sequence). V was cut by 3 bases and J by 0 bases, with 13 bases left in between. DNA for the CDR3: TGTGCCAGCAGCTTCGAAGTGGCACTTAGCACAGATACGCAGTATTTT. Amino acid sequence: CASSFEVALSTDTQYF.

The gene calls are TRBV20-1 and TRBJ2-3; 8 bases line up with TRBD2. Trimming at V came to 7 bases and at J to 6 bases, leaving 9 bases not matched to a gene. Germline loops: CDR1 DFQATT, CDR2 SNEGSKA (reference sequence). This CDR3 is 13 amino acids long. The CDR3 sequence is CSVTSGGRDTQYF. CDR3 DNA sequence: TGCAGTGTAACTAGCGGAGGGAGGGATACGCAGTATTTT.

This clonotype was found a few times. This chain uses TRBV27 with TRBJ1-5; no clear D. The germline V and J ends were trimmed by 3 bases and 0 bases, with 6 bases remaining between them. Germline CDR1 MNHEY, CDR2 SMNVEV (reference sequence). This CDR3 has 14 residues. CDR3 amino acids: CASSFVGSNQPQHF. The CDR3 DNA follows: TGTGCCAGCAGTTTCGTCGGTAGCAATCAGCCCCAGCATTTT.

V gene TRBV3-1 combines with J gene TRBJ2-7; tentatively, D is TRBD2 (5 bases). CDR1 is LGHDT and CDR2 is YNNKEL in the germline V gene (reference sequence). The CDR3 runs to 14 residues. Trimming took off 4 bases at V and 3 bases at J, with 13 bases between the two ends. CDR3 in DNA: TGTGCCAGCAGCCCACTAGGGATCGGCTACGAGCAGTACTTC. Protein: CASSPLGIGYEQYF.

The chain couples TRBV10-3 to TRBJ1-2, with 7 bases that match TRBD1. The V gene's germline CDR1 is ENHRY and CDR2 SYGVKD. The V segment lost 3 bases and the J segment 4 bases; nucleotides outside the gene matches: 2. The CDR3 extends over 13 amino acids. The CDR3 coding sequence is TGTGCCATCAGTGAAGGACAGGTCTATGGCTACACCTTC. Translation gives CAISEGQVYGYTF.

The chain couples TRBV12-3 or TRBV12-4 to TRBJ1-4; possibly TRBD1 for D (5 bases). The CDR3 spans 15 residues. V shed 6 bases and J shed 9 bases, with 20 bases lying between them. CDR3 DNA: TGTGCCAGCAGCCCGGGACCGCCAGGCTGGAAAAAACTGTTTTTT. Translating it yields CASSPGPPGWKKLFF.

The CDR3 region is CASSGWTSDFYEQYF. In DNA, the CDR3 is TGCGCCAGCAGCGGATGGACTAGCGACTTCTACGAGCAGTACTTC. This chain connects TRBV5-1 to TRBJ2-7; TRBD2 agrees at 9 bases. This CDR3 is built from 15 residues. The junction had 8 bases not matched to a gene; V was cut back by 4 bases and J by 3 bases. CDR1 and CDR2 (germline): SGHRS, YFSETQ. Drawing the rest from reference TRBV5-1 and TRBJ2-7, the complete variable domain is KAGVTQTPRYLIKTRGQQVTLSCSPISGHRSVSWYQQTPGQGLQFLFEYFSETQRNKGNFPGRFSGRQFSNSRSEMNVSTLELGDSALYLCASSGWTSDFYEQYFGPGTRLTVT.

Here the CDR3 DNA reads TGTGCCAGCAGCCCCAGAGCGGGAGGCACCACAGATACGCAGTATTTT. Amino acid sequence: CASSPRAGGTTDTQYF. The chain uses TRBV7-6 and TRBJ2-3, with 9 positions matching TRBD2. The CDR3 sequence is 16 residues long. Germline CDR1 reads SGHVS; CDR2 reads FNYEAQ. The trim removed 5 bases at V and 2 bases at J, leaving 8 bases unmatched.

This chain uses TRBV28 with TRBJ2-5; weak D call: TRBD2 (6 bases). The germline V gene has CDR1 MDHEN and CDR2 SYDVKM. The CDR3 runs 14 residues. The germline V and J ends were trimmed by 5 bases and 2 bases, with 12 bases remaining between them. CDR3 in DNA: TGTGCCAGCAGTCCTCTCGGACTACAAGAGACCCAGTACTTC. Translated, it gives CASSPLGLQETQYF.

This chain uses TRBV6-5 with TRBJ1-2, with TRBD1 identical over 12 bases. The J segment lost 8 bases and the V segment lost 2 bases, leaving 3 bases of the junction unmatched. The CDR3 sequence is 14 residues long. The V gene's germline CDR1 is MNHEY and CDR2 SVGAGI. CDR3 bases: TGTGCCAGCAGTTACGGGACAGGGGGCGCAGGCTACACCTTC. The encoded protein is CASSYGTGGAGYTF.

This clonotype showed up just a few times. The chain joins TRBV12-3 or TRBV12-4 to TRBJ2-1; 7 nucleotides match TRBD2. Trimming at V came to 1 base and at J to 3 bases, leaving 6 bases not matched to a gene. The CDR3 loop spans 16 amino acids. The CDR3 spells CASSLGASGNYNEQFF. CDR3 nucleotides: TGTGCCAGCAGTTTAGGGGCTAGCGGAAACTACAATGAGCAGTTCTTC.

V usage is TRBV3-1 and J usage is TRBJ2-7; 7 bases agree with TRBD2. The CDR3 is 15 amino acids. Germline CDR1 and CDR2: LGHDT and YNNKEL (reference sequence). J was trimmed by 4 bases and V by 3 bases; bases with no gene match: 9. CDR3 sequence: CASSQDGLVTYEQYF. The CDR3, as DNA: TGTGCCAGCAGCCAGGACGGACTAGTGACATACGAGCAGTACTTC.

The chain recombines TRBV5-4 with TRBJ2-1; 9 bases are shared with TRBD2. CDR1 is SGHNT, CDR2 YYREEE, per germline (reference sequence). The length of the CDR3 is 16 residues. Trimming at V came to 1 base and at J to 5 bases, leaving 7 bases not matched to a gene. For the CDR3, the DNA is TGTGCCAGCAGCTTGAAGCGGGAGGTCAGCGACAATGAGCAGTTCTTC. Translating gives CASSLKREVSDNEQFF.

The J gene is TRBJ2-3, the V gene TRBV20-1; no clear D. The CDR3 is 14 amino acids. Trimming took 3 bases from V and 0 from J, leaving 10 bases between them. The V gene's germline CDR1 is DFQATT and CDR2 SNEGSKA (reference sequence). Here the CDR3 DNA reads TGCAGTGCTAGGTCACCTGCTAGCACAGATACGCAGTATTTT. Translating it yields CSARSPASTDTQYF.

The gene calls are TRBV18 and TRBJ1-4; D call uncertain. The V gene's germline CDR1 is KGHSH and CDR2 LQKENI. Trimming pared 3 bases from V and 7 bases from J, leaving 15 bases between. CDR3 length equals 15 residues. CDR3 nucleotides: TGTGCCAGCTCACCTACTTTTTCGCCGGGTGAAAAACTGTTTTTT. Translating it yields CASSPTFSPGEKLFF.

The chain joins TRBV27 to TRBJ2-7; either TRBD1 or TRBD2 may supply D (5 bases each). The CDR3 spans 16 residues. CDR1 is MNHEY, CDR2 SMNVEV, per germline (reference sequence). V was shortened by 7 bases and J by 2 bases, with 21 bases between the two germline ends. The CDR3 DNA reads as TGTGCCAGCACTCCTTCAGCCGGGACGAGGACCTACGAGCAGTACTTC. Translation gives CASTPSAGTRTYEQYF.